The 11 T cell receptor beta chains reported below all come from one sample, sequenced in a study of Graves' ophthalmopathy and Graves' hyperthyroidism. The sequenced template was RNA, covering the TCR beta CDR3 region. A first-round RT-PCR used HTBI primers, followed by a second-round multiplex PCR. Via MiXCR, TCRdb re-called the multiplex PCR reads, giving one row per CDR3 protein. This sample has 620,000 or so distinct CDR3 sequences, with 20% to 25% found just once. The sample was peripheral blood. These receptors were obtained from a woman younger than 30 with stable Graves' hyperthyroidism. Some clones in this sample may be carry-over from other donors' samples.

This clonotype was counted between two and nine times. Since a much larger clone is just one base distant, this may be a read error. As the CDR3 is not closed by the conserved phenylalanine or tryptophan, this likely results from a read error. This chain joins TRBV20-1 and TRBJ1-1; no firm D call. This CDR3 contains 11 residues. Germline CDR1 and CDR2: DFQATT and SNEGSKA (reference sequence). V lost 7 bases and J 4 bases, leaving 10 bases between the germline ends. CDR3 loop: CSVERATEAFL. CDR3 coding DNA: TGCAGTGTTGAGAGGGCCACTGAAGCTTTCCTT.

The V call is TRBV29-1, the J call TRBJ1-2; possibly TRBD1 for D (5 bases). The CDR3 consists of 11 residues. Trimming took off 2 bases at V and 7 bases at J, with 8 bases between the two ends. Germline V CDR1 and CDR2: SQVTM, ANQGSEA. CDR3 DNA: TGCAGCGTTGAAAGACAGTCTGGCTACACCTTC. It translates to CSVERQSGYTF.

This clonotype was counted at least ten times. This chain links TRBV7-3 with TRBJ2-6; D perhaps matches TRBD2 (6 bases). Germline CDR1 reads SGHTA; CDR2 reads FQGTGA. With 1 base removed from V and 4 bases from J, the gap between germline ends came to 11 bases. CDR3 length: 16 residues. The CDR3 region has the DNA TGTGCCAGCAGCTTAAGCGGGACGAACGGGGCCAACGTCCTGACTTTC. It encodes CASSLSGTNGANVLTF.

The chain links TRBV6-1 to TRBJ2-5, with 9 positions matching TRBD2. The CDR3 totals 13 residues. Trimming cost V 7 bases and J 6 bases; bases outside gene matches: 6. Germline CDR1 reads MNHNS; CDR2 reads SASEGT. In DNA form, the CDR3 reads TGTGCCAGCACGCGGGAGGGGATAAAGACCCAGTACTTC. Translation: CASTREGIKTQYF.

The chain combines TRBV5-1 with TRBJ1-3; no clear D gene. V lost 5 bases and J lost 4, with 10 bases in between. The CDR3 extends over 13 amino acids. Germline V gives CDR1 SGHRS, CDR2 YFSETQ. This CDR3 is CASSLDPGNTIYF. Written as DNA, the CDR3 is TGCGCCAGCAGTCTTGATCCCGGAAACACCATATATTTT.

V and J are TRBV6-2 or TRBV6-3 and TRBJ2-5, with 10 bases identical to TRBD2. CDR1 is MNHEY and CDR2 is SVGEGT in the germline V gene. The CDR3 is 18 residues long. With 2 bases clipped from V and 5 bases from J, the junction kept 14 bases outside the gene matches. The CDR3 loop is CASSYTRRSGRALETQYF. CDR3 nucleotides: TGTGCCAGCAGTTACACCCGAAGAAGCGGGAGGGCCTTGGAGACCCAGTACTTC.

The chain employs TRBV24-1 and TRBJ2-6; TRBD1 matches 10 bases. This CDR3 has 18 amino acids. Germline CDR1 is KGHDR and CDR2 is SFDVKD. The ends lost 3 bases at V and 0 bases at J; junction bases unmatched: 4. CDR3 DNA sequence: TGTGCCACCAGTGATACGAGACAGGGGGCCTCTGGGGCCAACGTCCTGACTTTC. It codes for CATSDTRQGASGANVLTF.

The chain has TRBV11-2 and TRBJ1-1, with 9 bases identical to TRBD1. Germline trimming cut 5 bases from V and 4 bases from J; bases unmatched to any gene: 5. Germline V gene data show CDR1 as SGHAT and CDR2 as FQNNGV. The CDR3 runs to 14 residues. The CDR3 sequence is CASSRWDRVTEAFF. As DNA, the CDR3 is TGTGCCAGCAGCCGCTGGGACAGGGTCACTGAAGCTTTCTTT.

In this sample, this clonotype turned up many times. This chain joins TRBV6-1 and TRBJ2-7; D is ambiguous. The CDR3 runs to 14 residues. In germline, CDR1 is MNHNS, CDR2 SASEGT. Trimming took 2 bases from V and 2 from J, leaving 10 bases between them. The DNA of the CDR3 is TGTGCCAGCAGTGAATTTGGTCACACCTACGAGCAGTACTTC. Translation gives CASSEFGHTYEQYF.

This clonotype was seen at least ten times. V is TRBV2 and J is TRBJ1-2; D remains ambiguous. The V gene's germline CDR1 is SNHLY and CDR2 FYNNEI. Trimming took 8 bases from V and 0 from J, leaving 19 bases between them. The CDR3 is 16 residues long. CDR3: CASLTQRTGTNYGYTF. The CDR3 coding sequence is TGTGCCAGCTTGACACAAAGAACGGGAACTAACTATGGCTACACCTTC.

This clonotype was counted between two and nine times. The genes are TRBV7-2 and TRBJ2-4; D call uncertain. Germline CDR1 SGHTA, CDR2 FQGNSA. The length of the CDR3 is 14 residues. The V gene lost 2 bases and the J gene lost 8 bases, with 13 bases spanning the gap. The CDR3: CASSLPTHLYIQYF. The CDR3 coding sequence is TGTGCCAGCAGCTTACCAACCCACCTATACATTCAGTACTTC.